A selection of T cell receptor beta chains follows, all from one sample in a study of blood T cell repertoires in COVID-19. The assay was immunoSEQ multiplex PCR, and TCRdb's table has in-frame clones only and misses some. The table records hundreds of thousands of clones, over 75% of them present only once. Sequenced material: peripheral blood. These receptor sequences come from a human donor in a cohort sampled during active COVID-19. Both conserved end residues are part of each CDR3. A D gene is named only where the DNA matches it firmly. The listing skips clone size in some rows; elsewhere it reads once, few, many or a size class.

j_gene	d_gene	v_gene	abundance	len	CDR3nt	CDR3aa
TRBJ2-5	TRBD2	TRBV7-6	.	17	TGTGCCAGCAGCTTAAAGATAGCGGGGCATAATAAAGAGACCCAGTACTTC	CASSLKIAGHNKETQYF
TRBJ2-1	TRBD2	TRBV6-5	.	15	TGTGCCAGCAGTTACGGAGCGGGAGTTTGGAATGAGCAGTTCTTC	CASSYGAGVWNEQFF
TRBJ1-2	TRBD1	TRBV7-2	.	17	TGTGCCAGCAGCTTAGGCGAAGTGACAGGGGGCGTGTATGGCTACACCTTC	CASSLGEVTGGVYGYTF
TRBJ1-1	.	TRBV21-1	.	15	TGTGCCAGCAGCCCCGCACCCAGACAGAACACTGAAGCTTTCTTT	CASSPAPRQNTEAFF
TRBJ2-7	TRBD2	TRBV20-1	once	15	TGCAGTGCTAGTACTAGCGGGGGGGCTTCCTACGAGCAGTACTTC	CSASTSGGASYEQYF
TRBJ1-2	.	TRBV25-1	once	18	TGTGCCAGCAGTGAGTCCTGGCGAGGGACTCCGGTGACCTATGGCTACACCTTC	CASSESWRGTPVTYGYTF
TRBJ2-7	.	TRBV11-3	.	15	TGTGCCAGCAGCCGCCAGGGGCAGGGATCCTACGAGCAGTACTTC	CASSRQGQGSYEQYF
TRBJ1-1	.	TRBV21-1	.	15	TGTGCCAGCAGCAAAAGGGCGGGGGGGACCACTGAAGCTTTCTTT	CASSKRAGGTTEAFF
TRBJ2-7	TRBD2	TRBV7-2	.	15	TGTGCCAGCAGCTCTGGACTAGCGGGCCCGGTCGGGCAGTACTTC	CASSSGLAGPVGQYF
TRBJ2-1	.	TRBV9	.	16	TGTGCCAGCAGCGTAGACCTAGGATCGGCCTACAATGAGCAGTTCTTC	CASSVDLGSAYNEQFF
TRBJ1-2	.	TRBV10-3	.	11	TGTGCCATCAGTGAGCTGGAGGACTACACCTTC	CAISELEDYTF
TRBJ2-7	.	TRBV6-1	.	15	TGTGCCAGCAGTGAATTCTGGGGGGTTAGCTACGAGCAGTACTTC	CASSEFWGVSYEQYF
TRBJ1-6	TRBD1	TRBV7-6	few	16	TGTGCCAGCAGCCAAGGACAGGGAGGACCCTATTCACCCCTCCACTTT	CASSQGQGGPYSPLHF
TRBJ2-7	TRBD1	TRBV28	.	14	TGTGCCAGCAGCCCCCAGGGGGTCGCCTACGAGCAGTACTTC	CASSPQGVAYEQYF
TRBJ2-1	.	TRBV6-5	.	13	TGTGCCAGCAGCCAGACAGGCTACAATGAGCAGTTCTTC	CASSQTGYNEQFF
TRBJ2-7	TRBD2	TRBV13	.	16	TGTGCCAGCACCGCATATCATACTAGCGGTAGTCTCGAGCAGTACTTC	CASTAYHTSGSLEQYF
TRBJ2-2	TRBD1	TRBV5-6	.	16	TGTGCCAGCAGCTTGAGGGGGACAGGAAATCTAGGGGAGCTGTTTTTT	CASSLRGTGNLGELFF
TRBJ2-5	.	TRBV6-6	.	15	TGTGCCAGCAGACTTACCAGGATACAGGGAGAGACCCAGTACTTC	CASRLTRIQGETQYF
TRBJ2-7	TRBD2	TRBV7-9	.	16	TGTGCCAGCAGCTTAGCTGGCGGGAGGGCCGCGGACGAGCAGTACTTC	CASSLAGGRAADEQYF
TRBJ2-7	TRBD1	TRBV18	.	13	TGTGCCAGCTCACCGGGACAGTACTACGAGCAGTACTTC	CASSPGQYYEQYF
TRBJ2-5	TRBD1	TRBV5-6	.	15	TGTGCCAGCAGCTTGGTGACAGGGGGGAGAGAGACCCAGTACTTC	CASSLVTGGRETQYF
TRBJ1-2	TRBD1	TRBV5-1	few	15	TGCGCCAGCAGCTTGGAGGGACAGGCTCCCTATGGCTACACCTTC	CASSLEGQAPYGYTF
TRBJ1-2	.	TRBV11-2	few	13	TGTGCCAGCAGCTTTGGACAGCTGTATGGCTACACCTTC	CASSFGQLYGYTF
TRBJ1-2	.	TRBV27	.	14	TGTGCCAGCAGTTTAACAGGGATGGTTGGTGGCTACACCTTC	CASSLTGMVGGYTF